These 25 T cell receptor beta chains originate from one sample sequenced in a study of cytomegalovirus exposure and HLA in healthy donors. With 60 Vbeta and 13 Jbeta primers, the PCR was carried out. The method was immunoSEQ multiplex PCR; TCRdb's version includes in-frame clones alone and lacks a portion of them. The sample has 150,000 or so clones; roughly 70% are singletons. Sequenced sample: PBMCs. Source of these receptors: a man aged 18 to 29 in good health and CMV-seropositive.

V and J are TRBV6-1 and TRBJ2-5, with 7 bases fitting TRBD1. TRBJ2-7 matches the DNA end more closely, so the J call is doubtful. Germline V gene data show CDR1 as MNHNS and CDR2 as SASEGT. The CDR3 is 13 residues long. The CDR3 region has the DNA TGTGCCAGCAGTGCGTCAGGGGGCTACGAGCAGTACTTC. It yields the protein CASSASGGYEQYF.

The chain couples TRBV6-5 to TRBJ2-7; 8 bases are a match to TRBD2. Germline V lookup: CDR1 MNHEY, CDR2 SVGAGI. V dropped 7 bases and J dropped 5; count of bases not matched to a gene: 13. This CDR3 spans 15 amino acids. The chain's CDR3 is CASTLRSGSVHEQYF. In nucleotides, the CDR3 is TGTGCCAGCACCTTACGGAGCGGGAGCGTCCACGAGCAGTACTTC.

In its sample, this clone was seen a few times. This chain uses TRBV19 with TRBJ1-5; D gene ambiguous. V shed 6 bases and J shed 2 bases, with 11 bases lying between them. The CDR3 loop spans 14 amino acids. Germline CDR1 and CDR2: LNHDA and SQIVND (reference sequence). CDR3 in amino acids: CASRRFSGNQPQHF. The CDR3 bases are TGTGCCAGTAGGAGGTTTTCGGGCAATCAGCCCCAGCATTTT.

The CDR3, as DNA: TGTGCCAGCAGCTTACAGGGGTTGAACACTGAAGCTTTCTTT. It is translated as CASSLQGLNTEAFF. This sequence joins TRBV7-9 and TRBJ1-1, with D possibly matching TRBD1 (6 bases). Trimming took off 2 bases at V and 0 bases at J, with 7 bases between the two ends. This CDR3 spans 14 amino acids. The V gene's germline CDR1 is SEHNR and CDR2 FQNEAQ (reference sequence).

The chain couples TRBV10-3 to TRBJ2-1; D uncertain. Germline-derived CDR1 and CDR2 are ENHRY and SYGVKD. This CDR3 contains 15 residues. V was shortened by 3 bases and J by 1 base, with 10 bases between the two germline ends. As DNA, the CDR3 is TGTGCCATCAGTGAAGATAGACAATCCTACAATGAGCAGTTCTTC. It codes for CAISEDRQSYNEQFF.

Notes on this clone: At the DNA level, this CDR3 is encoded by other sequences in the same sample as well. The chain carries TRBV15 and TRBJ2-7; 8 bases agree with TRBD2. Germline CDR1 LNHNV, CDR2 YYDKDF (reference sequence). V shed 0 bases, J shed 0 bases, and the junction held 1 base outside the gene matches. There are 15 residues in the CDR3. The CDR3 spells CATSREGTSSYEQYF. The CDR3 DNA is TGTGCCACCAGCAGAGAAGGGACTAGCTCCTACGAGCAGTACTTC.

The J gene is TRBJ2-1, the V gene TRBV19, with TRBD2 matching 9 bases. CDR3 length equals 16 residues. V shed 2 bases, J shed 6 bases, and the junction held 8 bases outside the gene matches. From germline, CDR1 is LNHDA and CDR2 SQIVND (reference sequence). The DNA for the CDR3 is TGTGCCAGTAGTATACCGGCGGGAGGGCCGGGCAATGAGCAGTTCTTC. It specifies CASSIPAGGPGNEQFF.

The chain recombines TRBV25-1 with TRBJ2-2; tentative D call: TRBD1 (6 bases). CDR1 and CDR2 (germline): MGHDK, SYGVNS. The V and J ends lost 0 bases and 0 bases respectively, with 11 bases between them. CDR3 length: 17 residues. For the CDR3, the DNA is TGTGCCAGCAGTGAATACCCCGGGACATCGAACACCGGGGAGCTGTTTTTT. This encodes CASSEYPGTSNTGELFF.

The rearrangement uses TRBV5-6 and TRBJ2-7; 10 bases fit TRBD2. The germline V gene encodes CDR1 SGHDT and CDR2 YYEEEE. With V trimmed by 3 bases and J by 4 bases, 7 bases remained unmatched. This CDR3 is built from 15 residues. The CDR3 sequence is CASSSLAGGGYEQYF. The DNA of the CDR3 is TGTGCCAGCAGCTCCTTAGCGGGAGGAGGGTACGAGCAGTACTTC.

The CDR3 DNA reads as TGCGCCAGCAGCCAAGTAGAGGGGGCTGGAAACACCATATATTTT. Encoded protein: CASSQVEGAGNTIYF. The rearrangement joins TRBV4-1 to TRBJ1-3; tentatively, D is TRBD1 (6 bases). From germline, CDR1 is MGHRA and CDR2 YSYEKL. V gave up 1 base and J gave up 2 bases, with 9 bases separating them. There are 15 residues in the CDR3.

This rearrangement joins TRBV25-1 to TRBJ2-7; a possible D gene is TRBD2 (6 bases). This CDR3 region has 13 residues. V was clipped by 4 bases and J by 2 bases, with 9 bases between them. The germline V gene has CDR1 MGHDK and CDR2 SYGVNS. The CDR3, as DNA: TGTGCCAGCAGTGGGGCGGGACCCTACGAGCAGTACTTC. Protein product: CASSGAGPYEQYF.

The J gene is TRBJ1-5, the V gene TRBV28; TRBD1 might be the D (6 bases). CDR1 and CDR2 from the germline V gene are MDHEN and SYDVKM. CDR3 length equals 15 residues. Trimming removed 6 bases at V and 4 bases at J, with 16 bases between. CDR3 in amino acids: CASRVGGAWNQPQHF. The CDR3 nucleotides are TGTGCCAGCAGAGTGGGGGGGGCCTGGAATCAGCCCCAGCATTTT.

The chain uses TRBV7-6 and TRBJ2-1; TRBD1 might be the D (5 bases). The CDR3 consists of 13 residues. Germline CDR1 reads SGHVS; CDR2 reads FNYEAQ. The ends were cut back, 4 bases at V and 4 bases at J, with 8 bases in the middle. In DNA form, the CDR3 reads TGTGCCAGCAGCTACAGGAGTTACAATGAGCAGTTCTTC. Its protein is CASSYRSYNEQFF. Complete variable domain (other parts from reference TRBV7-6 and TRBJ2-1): GAGVSQSPRYKVTKRGQDVALRCDPISGHVSLYWYRQALGQGPEFLTYFNYEAQQDKSGLPNDRFSAERPEGSISTLTIQRTEQRDSAMYRCASSYRSYNEQFFGPGTRLTVL.

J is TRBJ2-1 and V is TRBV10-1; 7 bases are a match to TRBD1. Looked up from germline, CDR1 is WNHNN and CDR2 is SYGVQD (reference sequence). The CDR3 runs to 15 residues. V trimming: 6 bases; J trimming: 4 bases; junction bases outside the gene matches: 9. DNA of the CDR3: TGCGCCAGCAGAGACCCAGGGGGAAAGTACAATGAGCAGTTCTTC. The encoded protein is CASRDPGGKYNEQFF.

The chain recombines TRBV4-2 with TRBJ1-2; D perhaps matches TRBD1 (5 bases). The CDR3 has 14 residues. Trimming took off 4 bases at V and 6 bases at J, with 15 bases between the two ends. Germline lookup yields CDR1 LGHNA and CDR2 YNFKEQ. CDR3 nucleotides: TGTGCCAGCAGCCCCCTTCCCCCGGGGGATGGCTACACCTTC. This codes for CASSPLPPGDGYTF.

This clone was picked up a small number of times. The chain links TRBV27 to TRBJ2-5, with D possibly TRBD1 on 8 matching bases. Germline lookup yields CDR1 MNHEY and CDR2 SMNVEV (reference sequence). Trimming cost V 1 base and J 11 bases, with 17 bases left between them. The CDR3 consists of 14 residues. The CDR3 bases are TGTGCCAGCAGTTTATGGCAGGGGGCGGGGGAGCAGTACTTC. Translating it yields CASSLWQGAGEQYF.

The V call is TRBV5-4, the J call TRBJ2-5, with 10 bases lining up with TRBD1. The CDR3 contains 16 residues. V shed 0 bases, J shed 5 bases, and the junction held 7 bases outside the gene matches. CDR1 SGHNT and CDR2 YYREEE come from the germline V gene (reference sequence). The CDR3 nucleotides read TGTGCCAGCAGCTTGGCCCTGGGACAGGGGAGTGAGACCCAGTACTTC. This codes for CASSLALGQGSETQYF. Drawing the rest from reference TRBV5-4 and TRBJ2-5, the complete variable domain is ETGVTQSPTHLIKTRGQQVTLRCSSQSGHNTVSWYQQALGQGPQFIFQYYREEENGRGNFPPRFSGLQFPNYSSELNVNALELDDSALYLCASSLALGQGSETQYFGPGTRLLVL.

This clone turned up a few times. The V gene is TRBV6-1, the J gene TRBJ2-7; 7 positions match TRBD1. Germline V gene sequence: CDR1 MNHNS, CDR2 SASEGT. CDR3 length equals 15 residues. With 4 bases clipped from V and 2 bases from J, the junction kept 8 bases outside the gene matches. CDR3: CASSVSTGPPYEQYF. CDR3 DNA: TGTGCCAGCAGTGTCTCGACAGGGCCCCCCTACGAGCAGTACTTC.

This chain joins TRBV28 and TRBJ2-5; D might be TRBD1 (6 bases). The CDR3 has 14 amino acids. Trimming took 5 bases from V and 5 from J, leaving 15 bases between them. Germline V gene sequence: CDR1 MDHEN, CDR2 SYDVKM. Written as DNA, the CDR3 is TGTGCCAGCAGTGCCCACAGGGCCCCCGAGACCCAGTACTTC. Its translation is CASSAHRAPETQYF.

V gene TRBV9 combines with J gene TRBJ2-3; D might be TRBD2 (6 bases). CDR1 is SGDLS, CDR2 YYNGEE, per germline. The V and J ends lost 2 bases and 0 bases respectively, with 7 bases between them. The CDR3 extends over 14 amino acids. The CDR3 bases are TGTGCCAGCAGCGTCGGGGGAAGCACAGATACGCAGTATTTT. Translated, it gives CASSVGGSTDTQYF.

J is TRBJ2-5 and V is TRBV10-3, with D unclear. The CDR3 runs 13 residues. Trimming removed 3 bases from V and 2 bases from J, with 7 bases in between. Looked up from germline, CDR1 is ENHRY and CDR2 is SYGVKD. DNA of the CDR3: TGTGCCATCAGTGACCAGATTCAAGAGACCCAGTACTTC. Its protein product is CAISDQIQETQYF.

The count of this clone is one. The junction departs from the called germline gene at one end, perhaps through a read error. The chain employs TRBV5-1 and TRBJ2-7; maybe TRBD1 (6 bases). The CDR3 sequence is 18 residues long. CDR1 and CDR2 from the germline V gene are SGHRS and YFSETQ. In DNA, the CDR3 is TGCGCCAGCAGCTTGGAACCGGATCATCCCAAACAGGGTTACGAGCAGCACTTC. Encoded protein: CASSLEPDHPKQGYEQHF.

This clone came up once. CDR3 sequence (DNA): TGTGCCAGTAGTACGGACAGGGGGACGTATAGCAATCAGCCCCAGCATTTT. As protein: CASSTDRGTYSNQPQHF. The rearrangement joins TRBV19 to TRBJ1-5; TRBD1 agrees at 10 bases. This CDR3 comprises 17 residues. V trimming: 4 bases; J trimming: 0 bases; junction bases outside the gene matches: 6. From germline, CDR1 is LNHDA and CDR2 SQIVND (reference sequence).

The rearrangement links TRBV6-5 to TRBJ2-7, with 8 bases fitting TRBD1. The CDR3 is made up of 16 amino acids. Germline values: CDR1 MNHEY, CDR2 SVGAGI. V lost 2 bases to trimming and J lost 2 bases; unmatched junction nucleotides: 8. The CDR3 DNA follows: TGTGCCAGCAGTTACCCCCCCACAGGGGGGCCCTACGAGCAGTACTTC. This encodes CASSYPPTGGPYEQYF.

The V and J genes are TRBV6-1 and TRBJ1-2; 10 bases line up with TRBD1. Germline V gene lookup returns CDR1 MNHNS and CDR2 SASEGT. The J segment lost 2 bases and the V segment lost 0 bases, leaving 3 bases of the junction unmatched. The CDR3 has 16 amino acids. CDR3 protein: CASSEAGQGRNYGYTF. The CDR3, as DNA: TGTGCCAGCAGTGAAGCGGGACAGGGGAGAAACTATGGCTACACCTTC.